This T cell receptor beta chain was identified during a study of shared clonotypes between healthy human individuals. This table comes from immunoSEQ multiplex PCR, and its TCRdb copy is limited to in-frame clones, with some not included. The table lists over 2 million clones, 95% of them singletons. From germline, CDR1 is SGHAT and CDR2 FQNNGV. V shed 0 bases and J 8 bases; nucleotides not matched to a gene: 3. The CDR3 totals 14 residues. This clonotype originated in a man aged 18 to 30 in good health. The rearrangement uses TRBV11-2 and TRBJ1-2; 10 bases align to TRBD1. The sample taken for sequencing was naive CD4+ T cells sorted from blood. Subset described: CD45RA+ positively selected. The CDR3 DNA sequence: TGTGCCAGCAGCTTAGAGGGACAGGGGAAGGGCTACACCTTC. Translating it yields CASSLEGQGKGYTF.